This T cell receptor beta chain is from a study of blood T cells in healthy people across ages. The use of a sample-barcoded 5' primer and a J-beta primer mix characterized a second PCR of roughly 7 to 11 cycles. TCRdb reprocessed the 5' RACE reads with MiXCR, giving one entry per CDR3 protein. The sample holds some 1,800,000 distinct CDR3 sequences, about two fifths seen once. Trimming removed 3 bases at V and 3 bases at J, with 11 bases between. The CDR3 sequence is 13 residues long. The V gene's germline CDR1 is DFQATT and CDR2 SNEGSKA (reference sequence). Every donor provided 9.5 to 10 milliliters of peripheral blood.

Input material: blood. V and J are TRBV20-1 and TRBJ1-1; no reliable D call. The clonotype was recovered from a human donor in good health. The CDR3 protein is CSASEDGYTEAFF. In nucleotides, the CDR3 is TGCAGTGCTAGTGAGGACGGGTACACTGAAGCTTTCTTT.